This T cell receptor (beta chain) originates from a study of tumor and adjacent non-tumor tissue in lung cancer (dated by TCRdb to between 2017 and 2018). With regard to the full study: The cohort included about a dozen adenocarcinoma, 2 squamous cell carcinoma and 1 small cell lung cancer patients. Ages among the 15 or so patients ranged from about 31 to 85 years, there were some 10 men and 5 women, and disease was at TNM stage I to III. In total, sequencing yielded 125,075,908 productive TCRbeta reads, which works out to an average of approximately 4.1 million reads per sample. Bulk TCRbeta repertoires were compared between lung tumor tissue and matched distant non-tumor lung tissue obtained from 15 lung cancer patients. Fewer than 35 paired specimens, one tumor and one normal lung sample per patient, were profiled by TCRbeta CDR3 sequencing. Findings and caveats that apply to the study as a whole: Tumor tissue showed significantly higher TCR diversity (inverse Simpson) than normal lung tissue, at 431.37 vs 166.20 (P = 0.0075, Mann-Whitney U test). Younger patients had significantly higher TCR diversity, and higher tumor TCR diversity was associated with shorter overall and disease-free survival. Only roughly 16 patients were in the cohort, and the authors stated that larger samples and more detailed clinical data are needed. Peripheral blood was not sequenced, so blood TCRbeta repertoires in these lung cancer patients were not examined. A significantly larger cumulative share of the repertoire was made up by the top 100 clones in normal lung than in tumor tissue. Neither the sequencing platform nor unique molecular identifiers are mentioned in the methods.

RNA was isolated from bulk, unsorted tissue, and RNA quality was assessed with a NanoDrop ND-1000 and an Agilent 2100. Newly diagnosed lung cancer patients without prior chemotherapy who had been admitted for thoracic surgery in China between August and November 2014 were enrolled as donors. Patients with previous radiotherapy or chemotherapy, or with another concurrent cancer, were excluded from the study. Pieces of surgical tissue measuring 1-2 cm3 were kept in RNAlater solution and held at -80 degrees C until needed. In regard to this clonotype: Its cognate antigen has yet to be identified. One end of the junction does not line up with germline, which may come from a read error.

The method behind the library was multiplex PCR. The sequencer was an Illumina HiSeq 2500. Following protocols modified from ARM-PCR, the researchers constructed TCRbeta libraries through three rounds of nested PCR with primers (Table S4). Before sequencing, PCR products of 200-500 bp were excised from the gel and purified with the QIAquick gel extraction kit. Processing in the source paper ran as follows. Trimmomatic was used to clean the reads, FLASH was used to merge the reads into complete CDR3 sequences, and MiTCR was used to assign the reads to V(D)J germline segments. VDJtools was used to compute clonal diversity as the inverse Simpson's index. In-frame sequences without a premature stop codon were defined as productive reads. TCRdb handled the public reads itself, with Q25 trimming in fastp and clone calling in MiXCR, and kept productive beta chains. Every entry covers one CDR3 protein and lists the most common genes and DNA from its rows. Clone size and V and J calls follow TCRdb, not the original study. Across this sample there are tens of thousands of distinct CDR3 sequences, with around 71% seen only once. In total, the top ten clones hold around 17% of the sample.

The source material was lung tumor tissue. This sequence was found in a man in his 60s with non-small cell lung cancer.

The CDR3 loop reads CVSSPKGASGSYEQYF. Here is the DNA: TGTGTCAGCAGCCCGAAAGGGGCTAGCGGGAGTTATGAGCAGTACTTC. Recombination connected TRBV11-2 to TRBJ2-7; 10 bases in the middle match TRBD2. The cysteine opens and the phenylalanine closes a CDR3 of 16 amino acids. The entry retains the CDR3 DNA only, 48 bases that are in frame from base 1. The germline V gene provides CDR1 SGHAT and CDR2 FQNNGV.